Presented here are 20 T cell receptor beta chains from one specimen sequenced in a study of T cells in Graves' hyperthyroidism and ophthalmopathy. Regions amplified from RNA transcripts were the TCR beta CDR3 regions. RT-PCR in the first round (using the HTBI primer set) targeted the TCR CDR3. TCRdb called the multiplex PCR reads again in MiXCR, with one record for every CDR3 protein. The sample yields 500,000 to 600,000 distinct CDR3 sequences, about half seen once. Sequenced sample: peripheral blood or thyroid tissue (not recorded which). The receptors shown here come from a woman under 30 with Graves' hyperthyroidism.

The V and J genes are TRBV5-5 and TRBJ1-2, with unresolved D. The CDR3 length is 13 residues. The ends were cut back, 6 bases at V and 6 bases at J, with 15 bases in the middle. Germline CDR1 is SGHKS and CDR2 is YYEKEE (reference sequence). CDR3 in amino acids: CASNWYQRHGYTF. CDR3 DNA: TGTGCCAGCAATTGGTACCAAAGGCATGGCTACACCTTC.

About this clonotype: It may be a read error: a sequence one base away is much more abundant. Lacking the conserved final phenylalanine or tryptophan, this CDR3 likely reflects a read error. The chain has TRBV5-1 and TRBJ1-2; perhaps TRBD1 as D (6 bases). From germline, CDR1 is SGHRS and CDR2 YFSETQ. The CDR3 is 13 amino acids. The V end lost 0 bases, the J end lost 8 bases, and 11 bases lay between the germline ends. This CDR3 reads CASSLVSGEGYTL. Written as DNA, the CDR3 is TGCGCCAGCAGCTTGGTGTCAGGGGAGGGCTACACCCTC.

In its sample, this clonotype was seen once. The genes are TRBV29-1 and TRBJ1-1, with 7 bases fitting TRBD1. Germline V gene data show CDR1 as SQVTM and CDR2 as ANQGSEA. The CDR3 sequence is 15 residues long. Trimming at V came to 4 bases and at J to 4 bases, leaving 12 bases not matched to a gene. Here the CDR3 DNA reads TGCAGCGTTGGAGGTCGACAGGGTTGGATCACTGAAGCTTTCTTT. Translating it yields CSVGGRQGWITEAFF.

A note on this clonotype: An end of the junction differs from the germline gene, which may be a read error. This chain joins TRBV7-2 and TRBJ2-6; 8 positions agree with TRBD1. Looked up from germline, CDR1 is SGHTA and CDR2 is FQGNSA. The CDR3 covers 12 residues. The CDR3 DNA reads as TGTGCCAGCAGCTTAGATCAGGGGGCGGCGTTTTTC. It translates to CASSLDQGAAFF.

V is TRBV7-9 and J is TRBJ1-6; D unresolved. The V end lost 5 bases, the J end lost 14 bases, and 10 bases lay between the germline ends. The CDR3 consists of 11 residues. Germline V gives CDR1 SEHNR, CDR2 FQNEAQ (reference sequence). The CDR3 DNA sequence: TGTGCCAGCAGCCCGCCATGGGCCCTCCACTTT. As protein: CASSPPWALHF. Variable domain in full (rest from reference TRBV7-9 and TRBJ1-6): DTGVSQNPRHKITKRGQNVTFRCDPISEHNRLYWYRQTLGQGPEFLTYFQNEAQLEKSRLLSDRFSAERPKGSFSTLEIQRTEQGDSAMYLCASSPPWALHFGNGTRLTVT.

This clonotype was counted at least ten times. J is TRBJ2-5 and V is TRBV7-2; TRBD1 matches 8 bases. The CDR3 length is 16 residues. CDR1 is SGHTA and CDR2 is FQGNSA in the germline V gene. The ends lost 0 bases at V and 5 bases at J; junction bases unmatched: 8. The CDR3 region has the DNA TGTGCCAGCAGCTTAGCCAGGGGGCTCCTCGGGGAGACCCAGTACTTC. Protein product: CASSLARGLLGETQYF.

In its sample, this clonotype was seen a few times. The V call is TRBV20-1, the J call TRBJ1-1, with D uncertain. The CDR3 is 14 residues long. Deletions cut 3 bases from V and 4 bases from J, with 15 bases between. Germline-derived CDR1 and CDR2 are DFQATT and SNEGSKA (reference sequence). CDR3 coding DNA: TGCAGTGCTAGTCGGGAGGTTCGGTTCACTGAAGCTTTCTTT. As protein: CSASREVRFTEAFF.

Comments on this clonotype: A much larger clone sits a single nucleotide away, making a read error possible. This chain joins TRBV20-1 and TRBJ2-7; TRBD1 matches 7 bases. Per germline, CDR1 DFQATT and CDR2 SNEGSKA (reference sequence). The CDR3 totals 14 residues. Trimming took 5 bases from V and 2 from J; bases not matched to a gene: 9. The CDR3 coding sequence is TGCAGTGCTGACAGGGAAGGGTGTACCTACGAGCAGTACTTC. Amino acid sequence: CSADREGCTYEQYF.

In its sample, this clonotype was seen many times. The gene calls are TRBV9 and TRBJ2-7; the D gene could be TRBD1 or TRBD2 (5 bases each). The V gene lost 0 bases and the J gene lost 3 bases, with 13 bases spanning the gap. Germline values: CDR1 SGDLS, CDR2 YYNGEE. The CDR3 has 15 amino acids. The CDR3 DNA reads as TGTGCCAGCAGCGTAGATGGGGGAGTTAACTACGAGCAGTACTTC. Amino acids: CASSVDGGVNYEQYF. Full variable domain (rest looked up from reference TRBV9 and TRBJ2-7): DSGVTQTPKHLITATGQRVTLRCSPRSGDLSVYWYQQSLDQGLQFLIQYYNGEERAKGNILERFSAQQFPDLHSELNLSSLELGDSALYFCASSVDGGVNYEQYFGPGTRLTVT.

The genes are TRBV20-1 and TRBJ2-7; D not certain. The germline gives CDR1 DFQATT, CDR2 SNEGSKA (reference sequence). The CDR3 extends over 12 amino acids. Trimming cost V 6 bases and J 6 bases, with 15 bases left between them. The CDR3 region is CSAIGPSGEQYF. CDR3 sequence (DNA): TGCAGTGCAATAGGGCCCTCGGGCGAGCAGTACTTC.

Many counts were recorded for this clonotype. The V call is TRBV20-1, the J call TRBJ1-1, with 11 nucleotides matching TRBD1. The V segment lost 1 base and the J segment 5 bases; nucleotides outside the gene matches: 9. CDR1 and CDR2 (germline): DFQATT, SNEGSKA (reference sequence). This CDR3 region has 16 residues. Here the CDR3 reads CSARVQGGQGGTEAFF. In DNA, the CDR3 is TGCAGTGCTAGAGTTCAGGGGGGACAGGGGGGAACTGAAGCTTTCTTT.

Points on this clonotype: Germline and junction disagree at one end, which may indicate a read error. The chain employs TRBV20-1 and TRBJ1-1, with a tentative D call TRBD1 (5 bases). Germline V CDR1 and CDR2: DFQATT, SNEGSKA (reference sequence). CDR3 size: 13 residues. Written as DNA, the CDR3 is TGCAGTGCTAGAGATTGGGGGTGTGCTGAAGCTTGCTTT. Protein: CSARDWGCAEACF.

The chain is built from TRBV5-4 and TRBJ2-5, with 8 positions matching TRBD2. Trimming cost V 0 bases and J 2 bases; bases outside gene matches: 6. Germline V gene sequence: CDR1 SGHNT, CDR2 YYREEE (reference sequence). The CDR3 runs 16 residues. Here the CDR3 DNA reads TGTGCCAGCAGCTTGGGGATAGCGGGACCACAAGAGACCCAGTACTTC. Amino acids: CASSLGIAGPQETQYF.

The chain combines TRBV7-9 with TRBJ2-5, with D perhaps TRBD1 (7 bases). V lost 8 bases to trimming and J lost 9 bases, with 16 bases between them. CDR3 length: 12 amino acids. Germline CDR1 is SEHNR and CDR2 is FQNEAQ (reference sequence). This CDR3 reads CASSGGNQPQYF. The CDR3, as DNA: TGTGCCAGCTCAGGGGGGAATCAGCCCCAGTACTTC.

The CDR3 region has the DNA TGCGCCAGCAGCTGGGGGGAATACGAGCAGTACTTC. Translated: CASSWGEYEQYF. The rearrangement links TRBV5-1 to TRBJ2-7; D is perhaps TRBD2 (6 bases). CDR1 and CDR2 from the germline V gene are SGHRS and YFSETQ. The CDR3 runs to 12 residues. V lost 3 bases and J 4 bases, leaving 8 bases between the germline ends.

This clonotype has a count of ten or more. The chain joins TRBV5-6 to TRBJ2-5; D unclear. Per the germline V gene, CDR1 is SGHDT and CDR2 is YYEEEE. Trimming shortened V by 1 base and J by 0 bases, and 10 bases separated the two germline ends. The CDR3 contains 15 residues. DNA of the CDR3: TGTGCCAGCAGCTTGACCTGGCGGTACCAAGAGACCCAGTACTTC. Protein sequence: CASSLTWRYQETQYF.

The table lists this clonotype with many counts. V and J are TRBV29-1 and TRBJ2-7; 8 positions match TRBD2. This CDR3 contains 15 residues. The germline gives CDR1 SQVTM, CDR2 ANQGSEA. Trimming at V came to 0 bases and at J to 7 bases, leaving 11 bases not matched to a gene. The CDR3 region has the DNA TGCAGCGTTGAAGATGCGTCGGGGGGGGGTCGAGAGCAGTACTTC. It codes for CSVEDASGGGREQYF.

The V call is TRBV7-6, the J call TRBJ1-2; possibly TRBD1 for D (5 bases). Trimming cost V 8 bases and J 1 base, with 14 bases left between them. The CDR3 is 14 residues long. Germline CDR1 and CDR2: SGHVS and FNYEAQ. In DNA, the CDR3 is TGTGCCAGCGGAGGGACGGAGGGTAACTATGGCTACACCTTC. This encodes CASGGTEGNYGYTF.

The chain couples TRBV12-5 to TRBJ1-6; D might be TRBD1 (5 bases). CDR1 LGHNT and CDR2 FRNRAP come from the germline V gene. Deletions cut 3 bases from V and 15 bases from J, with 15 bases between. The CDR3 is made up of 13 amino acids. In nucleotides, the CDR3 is TGTGCTAGTGGTTTTGGGTCCGTTGGGGGCCTCCACTTT. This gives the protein CASGFGSVGGLHF.

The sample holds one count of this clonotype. The CDR3 sequence is CASSPGYGGRETQYF. DNA of the CDR3: TGCGCCAGCAGCCCAGGGTATGGCGGAAGAGAGACCCAGTACTTC. J is TRBJ2-5 and V is TRBV4-3; D is possibly TRBD1 (5 bases). V shed 4 bases and J shed 4 bases, with 16 bases lying between them. The CDR3 is 15 amino acids. From germline, CDR1 is LGHNA and CDR2 YSLEER.